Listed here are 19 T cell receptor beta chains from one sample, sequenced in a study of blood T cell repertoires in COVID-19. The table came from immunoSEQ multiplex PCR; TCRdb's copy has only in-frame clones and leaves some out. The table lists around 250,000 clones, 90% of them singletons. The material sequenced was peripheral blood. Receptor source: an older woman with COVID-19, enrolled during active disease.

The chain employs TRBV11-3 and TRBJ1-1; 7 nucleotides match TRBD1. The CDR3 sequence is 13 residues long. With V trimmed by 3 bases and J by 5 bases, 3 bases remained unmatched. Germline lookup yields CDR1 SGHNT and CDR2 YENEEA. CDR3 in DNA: TGTGCCAGCAGCTTCCAGGGGGGTACTGAAGCTTTCTTT. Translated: CASSFQGGTEAFF.

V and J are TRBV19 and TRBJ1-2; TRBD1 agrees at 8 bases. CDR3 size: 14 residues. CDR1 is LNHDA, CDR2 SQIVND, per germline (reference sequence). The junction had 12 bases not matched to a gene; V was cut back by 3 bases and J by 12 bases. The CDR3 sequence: CASSIMGTGGGDTF. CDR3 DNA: TGTGCCAGTAGTATTATGGGGACAGGCGGCGGGGACACCTTC. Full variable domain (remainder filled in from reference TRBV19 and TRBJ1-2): DGGITQSPKYLFRKEGQNVTLSCEQNLNHDAMYWYRQDPGQGLRLIYYSQIVNDFQKGDIAEGYSVSREKKESFPLTVTSAQKNPTAFYLCASSIMGTGGGDTFGSGTRLTVV.

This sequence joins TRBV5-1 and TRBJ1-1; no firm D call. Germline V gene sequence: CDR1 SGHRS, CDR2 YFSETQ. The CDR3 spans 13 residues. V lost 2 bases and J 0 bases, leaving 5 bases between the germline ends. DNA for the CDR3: TGCGCCAGCAGCTTCGGGTTGAACACTGAAGCTTTCTTT. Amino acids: CASSFGLNTEAFF.

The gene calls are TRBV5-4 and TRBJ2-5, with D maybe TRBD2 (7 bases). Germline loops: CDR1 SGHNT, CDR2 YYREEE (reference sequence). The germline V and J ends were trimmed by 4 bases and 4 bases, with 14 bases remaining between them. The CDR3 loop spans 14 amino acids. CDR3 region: CASSGRGAGETQYF. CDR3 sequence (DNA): TGTGCCAGCAGCGGCCGGGGGGCCGGAGAGACCCAGTACTTC.

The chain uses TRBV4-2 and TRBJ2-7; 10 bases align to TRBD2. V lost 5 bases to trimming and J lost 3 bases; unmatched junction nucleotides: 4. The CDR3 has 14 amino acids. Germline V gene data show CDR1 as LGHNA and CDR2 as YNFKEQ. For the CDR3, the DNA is TGTGCCAGCAGCGAGCGGGGGGGCCTCTACGAGCAGTACTTC. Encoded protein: CASSERGGLYEQYF.

CDR3 nucleotide sequence: TGTGCCAGCAGCTTCGGGCAGAGGACTAGCGGCACAGATACGCAGTATTTT. Residues: CASSFGQRTSGTDTQYF. The rearrangement links TRBV7-9 to TRBJ2-3; 9 positions match TRBD2. The V gene end was trimmed by 3 bases and the J gene end by 1 base; junction bases not matched to a gene: 8. The germline gives CDR1 SEHNR, CDR2 FQNEAQ (reference sequence). The CDR3 runs to 17 residues.

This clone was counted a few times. CDR3 sequence: CSGEVYNEQFF. The CDR3 region has the DNA TGCAGTGGAGAAGTCTACAATGAGCAGTTCTTC. This chain joins TRBV20-1 and TRBJ2-1; D not certain. V was cut by 7 bases and J by 3 bases, with 7 bases left in between. CDR1 and CDR2 (germline): DFQATT, SNEGSKA (reference sequence). The CDR3 runs 11 residues.

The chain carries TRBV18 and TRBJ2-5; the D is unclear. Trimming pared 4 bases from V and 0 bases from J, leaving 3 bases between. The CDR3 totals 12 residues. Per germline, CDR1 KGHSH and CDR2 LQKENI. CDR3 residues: CASSRDQETQYF. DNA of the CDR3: TGTGCCAGCTCACGCGACCAAGAGACCCAGTACTTC.

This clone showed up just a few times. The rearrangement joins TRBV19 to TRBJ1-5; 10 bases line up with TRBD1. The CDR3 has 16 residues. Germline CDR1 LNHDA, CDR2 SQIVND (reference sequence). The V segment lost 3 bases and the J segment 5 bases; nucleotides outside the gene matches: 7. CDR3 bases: TGTGCCAGTAGTATCGGGACAGGGGAGGTTGATCAGCCCCAGCATTTT. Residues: CASSIGTGEVDQPQHF.

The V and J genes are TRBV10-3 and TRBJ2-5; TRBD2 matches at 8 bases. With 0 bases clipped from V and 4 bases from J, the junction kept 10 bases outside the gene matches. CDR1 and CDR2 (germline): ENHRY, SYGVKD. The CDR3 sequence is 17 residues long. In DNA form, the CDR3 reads TGTGCCATCAGTGAGTCGAATGGACTAGCCTACCGAGAGACCCAGTACTTC. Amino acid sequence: CAISESNGLAYRETQYF.

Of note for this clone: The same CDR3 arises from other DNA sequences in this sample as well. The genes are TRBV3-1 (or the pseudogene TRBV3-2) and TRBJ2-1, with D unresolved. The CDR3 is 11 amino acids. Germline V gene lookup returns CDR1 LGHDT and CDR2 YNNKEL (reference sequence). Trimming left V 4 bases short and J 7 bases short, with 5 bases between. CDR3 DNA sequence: TGTGCCAGCAGCCTAGCTAATGAGCAGTTCTTC. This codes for CASSLANEQFF.

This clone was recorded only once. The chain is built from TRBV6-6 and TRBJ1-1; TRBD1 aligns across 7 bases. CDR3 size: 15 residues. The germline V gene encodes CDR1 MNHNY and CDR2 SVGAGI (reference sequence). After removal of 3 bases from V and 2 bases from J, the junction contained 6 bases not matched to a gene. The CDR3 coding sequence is TGTGCCAGCAGTTATACGGGACAGCCTAACACTGAAGCTTTCTTT. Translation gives CASSYTGQPNTEAFF.

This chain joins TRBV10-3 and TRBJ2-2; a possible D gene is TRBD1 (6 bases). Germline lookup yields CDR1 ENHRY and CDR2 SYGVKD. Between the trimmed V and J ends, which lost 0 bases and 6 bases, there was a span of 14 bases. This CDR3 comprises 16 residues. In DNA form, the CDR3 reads TGTGCCATCAGTGAGTCTGGCAGGGGACCCGCCGGGGAGCTGTTTTTT. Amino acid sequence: CAISESGRGPAGELFF.

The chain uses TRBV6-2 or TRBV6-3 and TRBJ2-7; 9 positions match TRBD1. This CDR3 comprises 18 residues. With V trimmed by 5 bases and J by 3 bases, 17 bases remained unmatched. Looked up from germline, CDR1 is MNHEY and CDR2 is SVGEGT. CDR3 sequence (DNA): TGTGCCAGCAGTACCACGGGACAGGGAAGGAGCCTGGGCTACGAGCAGTACTTC. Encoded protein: CASSTTGQGRSLGYEQYF.

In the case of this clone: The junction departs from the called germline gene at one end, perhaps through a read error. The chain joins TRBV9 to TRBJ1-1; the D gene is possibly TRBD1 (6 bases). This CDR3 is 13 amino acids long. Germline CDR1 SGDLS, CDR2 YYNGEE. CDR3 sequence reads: CASSRGKGTKAFF. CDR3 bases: TGTGCCAGTTCAAGGGGGAAGGGCACTAAAGCTTTCTTT.

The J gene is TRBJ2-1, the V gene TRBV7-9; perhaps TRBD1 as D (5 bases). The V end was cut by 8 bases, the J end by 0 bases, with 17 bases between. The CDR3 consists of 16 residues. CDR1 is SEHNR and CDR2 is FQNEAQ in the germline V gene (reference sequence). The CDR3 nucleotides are TGTGCCAGCCGAACCTTTAGGGGCAGCTCCTACAATGAGCAGTTCTTC. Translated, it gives CASRTFRGSSYNEQFF.

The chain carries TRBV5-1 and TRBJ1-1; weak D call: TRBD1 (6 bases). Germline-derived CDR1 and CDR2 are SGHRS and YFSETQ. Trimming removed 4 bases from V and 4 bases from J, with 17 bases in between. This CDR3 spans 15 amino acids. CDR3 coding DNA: TGCGCCAGCAGCCTGGAGACCAGGGGCATCACTGAAGCTTTCTTT. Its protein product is CASSLETRGITEAFF.

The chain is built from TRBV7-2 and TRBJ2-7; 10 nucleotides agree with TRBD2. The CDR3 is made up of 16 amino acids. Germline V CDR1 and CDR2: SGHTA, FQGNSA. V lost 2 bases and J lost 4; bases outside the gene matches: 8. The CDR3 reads CASSLSGGAGPYEQYF. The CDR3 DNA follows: TGTGCCAGCAGCTTAAGCGGGGGGGCCGGTCCTTACGAGCAGTACTTC.

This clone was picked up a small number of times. The CDR3 sequence: CASQPGTYGYTF. The CDR3 DNA follows: TGTGCCAGCCAACCGGGAACCTATGGCTACACCTTC. J is TRBJ1-2 and V is TRBV2; D remains ambiguous. The CDR3 loop spans 12 amino acids. Germline V lookup: CDR1 SNHLY, CDR2 FYNNEI. V lost 8 bases and J lost 4, with 11 bases in between.